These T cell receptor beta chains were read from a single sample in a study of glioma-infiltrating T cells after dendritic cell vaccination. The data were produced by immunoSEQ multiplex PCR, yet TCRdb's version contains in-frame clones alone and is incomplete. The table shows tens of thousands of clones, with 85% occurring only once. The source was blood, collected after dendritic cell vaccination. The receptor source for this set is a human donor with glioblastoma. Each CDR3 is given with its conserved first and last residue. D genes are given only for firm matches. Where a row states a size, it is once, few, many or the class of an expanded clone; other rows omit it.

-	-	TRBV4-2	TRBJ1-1	CASNAQENTEAFF	TGTGCCAGCAACGCACAGGAGAACACTGAAGCTTTCTTT
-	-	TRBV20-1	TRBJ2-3	CSAYRPDTQYF	TGCAGTGCGTACAGGCCAGATACGCAGTATTTT
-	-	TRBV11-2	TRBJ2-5	CASSSTGRPKETQYF	TGTGCCAGCAGCTCGACCGGGAGACCGAAAGAGACCCAGTACTTC
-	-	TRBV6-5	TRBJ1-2	CASSYSYWAGAQGYTF	TGTGCCAGCAGTTACTCGTATTGGGCAGGGGCACAAGGCTACACCTTC
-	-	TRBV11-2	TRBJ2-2	CASSLSNSNTGELFF	TGTGCCAGCAGCTTATCGAACTCAAACACCGGGGAGCTGTTTTTT
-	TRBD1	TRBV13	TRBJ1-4	CASSLRQGGEKLFF	TGTGCCAGCAGCCTGAGACAGGGGGGTGAAAAACTGTTTTTT
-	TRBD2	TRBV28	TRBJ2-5	CASIPGGTQETQYF	TGTGCCAGCATCCCCGGGGGGACCCAAGAGACCCAGTACTTC
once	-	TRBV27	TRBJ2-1	CASSPKGARQQFF	TGTGCCAGCAGCCCTAAGGGAGCCCGGCAGCAGTTCTTC
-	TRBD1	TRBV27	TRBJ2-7	CASSVQGPTYEQYF	TGTGCCAGCAGTGTACAGGGGCCCACCTACGAGCAGTACTTC
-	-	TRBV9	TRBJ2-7	CASSVGGLGEASSYEQYF	TGTGCCAGCAGCGTTGGGGGACTGGGGGAGGCGAGCTCCTACGAGCAGTACTTC
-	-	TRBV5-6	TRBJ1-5	CASSRRQGNQPQHF	TGTGCCAGCAGCCGGAGACAGGGCAATCAGCCCCAGCATTTT
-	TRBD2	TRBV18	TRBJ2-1	CASSPGTSANNEQFF	TGTGCCAGCTCACCGGGGACTAGCGCAAACAATGAGCAGTTCTTC
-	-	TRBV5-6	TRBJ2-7	CASSLTTGYEQYF	TGTGCCAGCAGCTTGACGACTGGCTACGAGCAGTACTTC
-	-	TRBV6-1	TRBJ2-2	CAVGRGLNTGELFF	TGTGCCGTTGGGCGCGGGTTGAACACCGGGGAGCTGTTTTTT
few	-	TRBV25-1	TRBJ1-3	CASSEYRGSGNTIYF	TGTGCCAGCAGTGAATACAGGGGAAGTGGAAACACCATATATTTT
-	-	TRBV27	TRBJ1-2	CASSFGGFYGYTF	TGTGCCAGCAGTTTCGGGGGATTCTATGGCTACACCTTC
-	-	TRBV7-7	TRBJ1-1	CASSLSGVNTEAFF	TGTGCCAGCAGCCTATCGGGGGTGAACACTGAAGCTTTCTTT
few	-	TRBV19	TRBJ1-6	CASSIWADNSPLHF	TGTGCCAGTAGTATTTGGGCAGATAATTCACCCCTCCACTTT
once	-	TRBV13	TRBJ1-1	CASSLVVSGDTEAFF	TGTGCCAGCAGCTTAGTAGTCAGCGGAGACACTGAAGCTTTCTTT
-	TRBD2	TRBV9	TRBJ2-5	CASSVGGGIEETQYF	TGTGCCAGCAGCGTAGGGGGGGGTATCGAGGAGACCCAGTACTTC
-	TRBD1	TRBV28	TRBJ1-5	CASSTPLGQSNQPQHF	TGTGCCAGCAGTACACCCCTGGGACAGTCCAATCAGCCCCAGCATTTT
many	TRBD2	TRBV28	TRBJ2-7	CASSILAGNYEQYF	TGTGCCAGCAGTATCCTAGCGGGAAACTACGAGCAGTACTTC
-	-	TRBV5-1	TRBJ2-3	CASSLDLTASTDTQYF	TGCGCCAGCAGCTTGGATCTGACAGCTAGCACAGATACGCAGTATTTT
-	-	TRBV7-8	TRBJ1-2	CASSFGGIYYGYTF	TGTGCCAGCAGCTTCGGGGGTATTTACTATGGCTACACCTTC
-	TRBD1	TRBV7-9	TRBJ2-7	CASSYTGQTSYEQYF	TGTGCCAGCAGCTATACGGGACAGACCTCCTACGAGCAGTACTTC
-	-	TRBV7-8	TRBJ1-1	CASNLIARGTEAFF	TGTGCCAGCAACTTAATCGCGCGGGGCACTGAAGCTTTCTTT
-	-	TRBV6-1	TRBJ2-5	CASKRGGAGQETQYF	TGTGCCAGCAAGAGGGGGGGCGCGGGGCAAGAGACCCAGTACTTC
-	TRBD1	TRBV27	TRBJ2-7	CASSLGTGAYEQYF	TGTGCCAGCAGTCTTGGTACAGGGGCCTACGAGCAGTACTTC
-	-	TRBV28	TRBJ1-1	CASTLNTEAFF	TGTGCCAGCACCTTGAACACTGAAGCTTTCTTT
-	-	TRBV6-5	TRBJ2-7	CASNGGRAYEQYF	TGTGCCAGCAATGGGGGCAGGGCCTACGAGCAGTACTTC
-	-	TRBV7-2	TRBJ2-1	CASSLDSGKEQFF	TGTGCCAGCAGCTTAGATTCAGGGAAAGAGCAGTTCTTC
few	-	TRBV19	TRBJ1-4	CASSIMVGPEKLFF	TGTGCCAGTAGTATTATGGTTGGGCCTGAAAAACTGTTTTTT
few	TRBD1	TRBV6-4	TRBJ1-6	CASSAGTDNSPLHF	TGTGCCAGCAGTGCCGGGACAGATAATTCACCCCTCCACTTT
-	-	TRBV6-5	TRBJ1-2	CASSYSPQTNYGYTF	TGTGCCAGCAGTTACTCGCCACAGACTAACTATGGCTACACCTTC
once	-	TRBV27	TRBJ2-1	CASSWQGSPYNEQFF	TGTGCCAGCAGTTGGCAGGGGTCGCCCTACAATGAGCAGTTCTTC
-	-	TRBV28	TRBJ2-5	CASSYHGQRETQYF	TGTGCCAGCAGTTATCATGGACAGCGAGAGACCCAGTACTTC
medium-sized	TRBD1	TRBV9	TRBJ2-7	CASSVGSQGGFSYEQYF	TGTGCCAGCAGCGTCGGCTCTCAAGGGGGCTTCTCCTACGAGCAGTACTTC
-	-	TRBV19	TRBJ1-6	CASSSSSYNSPLHF	TGTGCCAGTAGTAGCAGTTCCTATAATTCACCCCTCCACTTT
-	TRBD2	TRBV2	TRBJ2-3	CASGWLAGGTDTQYF	TGTGCCAGCGGGTGGCTAGCGGGTGGGACAGATACGCAGTATTTT
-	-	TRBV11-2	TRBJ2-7	CASSLVETSTYEQYF	TGTGCCAGCAGCTTAGTTGAGACTAGTACCTACGAGCAGTACTTC
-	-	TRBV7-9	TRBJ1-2	CASSLGWGGYTF	TGTGCCAGCAGCTTAGGATGGGGCGGCTACACCTTC
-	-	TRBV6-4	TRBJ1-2	CASRPDRNYGYTF	TGTGCCAGCAGACCCGACAGGAACTATGGCTACACCTTC
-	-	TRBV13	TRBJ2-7	CASSTRGGQGIGYEQYF	TGTGCCAGCAGCACTAGGGGGGGGCAGGGAATAGGCTACGAGCAGTACTTC
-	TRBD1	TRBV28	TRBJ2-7	CASSPTRDRSYEQYF	TGTGCCAGCAGTCCCACCCGGGACAGGTCCTACGAGCAGTACTTC
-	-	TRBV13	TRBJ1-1	CASSPGWGREDTEAFF	TGTGCCAGCAGCCCAGGATGGGGCAGGGAGGACACTGAAGCTTTCTTT
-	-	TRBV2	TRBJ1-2	CASLLSVIYGYTF	TGTGCCAGCTTACTGTCGGTTATCTATGGCTACACCTTC